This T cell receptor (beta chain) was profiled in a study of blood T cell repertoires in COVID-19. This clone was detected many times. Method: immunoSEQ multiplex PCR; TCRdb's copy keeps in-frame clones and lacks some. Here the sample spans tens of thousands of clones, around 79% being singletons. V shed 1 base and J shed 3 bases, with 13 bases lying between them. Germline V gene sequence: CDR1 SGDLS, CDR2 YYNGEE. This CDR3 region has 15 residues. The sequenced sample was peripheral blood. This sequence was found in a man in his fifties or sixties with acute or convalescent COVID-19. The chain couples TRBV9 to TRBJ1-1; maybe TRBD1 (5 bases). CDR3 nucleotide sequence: TGTGCCAGCAGCGTAAGCCCCAGGGCCGACACTGAAGCTTTCTTT. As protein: CASSVSPRADTEAFF.